Listed below are T cell receptor beta chains from one sample, sequenced in a study of blood T cell repertoires in COVID-19. The table came from immunoSEQ multiplex PCR; TCRdb's copy has only in-frame clones and leaves some out. The table lists some 150,000 clones, approximately 90% of them singletons. The source material was peripheral blood. The receptors were sampled from a woman aged 70-85 years with acute or convalescent COVID-19. The CDR3 runs from the conserved cysteine through the conserved F or W. The D gene is left open where the match is weak. Expanded clones get a size class; other rows say once, few or many, or leave the size out.

>TRBJ1-4|TRBD1|-|TRBV7-8|16
CASSLDSTGGEEKLFF
TGTGCCAGCAGCTTAGATTCGACAGGGGGCGAAGAAAAACTGTTTTTT
>TRBJ1-1|TRBD1|-|TRBV10-3|12
CAAGQINTEAFF
TGTGCCGCGGGACAGATCAACACTGAAGCTTTCTTT
>TRBJ1-1|TRBD1|-|TRBV2|15
CASCRDRLSGGEAFF
TGTGCCAGTTGCCGGGACAGACTTTCAGGGGGTGAAGCTTTCTTT
>TRBJ2-1|TRBD1|-|TRBV28|12
CASSGQAGEQFF
TGTGCCAGCAGTGGACAGGCGGGTGAGCAGTTCTTC
>TRBJ2-1|TRBD1|-|TRBV3-1/TRBV3-2|16
CASSQHRDSSYNEQFF
TGTGCCAGCAGCCAACACCGGGACAGCTCCTACAATGAGCAGTTCTTC
>TRBJ2-5|TRBD1|-|TRBV30|16
CAWSTRTGGGQETQYF
TGTGCCTGGAGTACCCGGACAGGGGGAGGCCAAGAGACCCAGTACTTC
>TRBJ2-2|TRBD1|-|TRBV18|15
CASSLATGATGELFF
TGTGCCAGCTCACTGGCGACAGGGGCCACCGGGGAGCTGTTTTTT
>TRBJ2-1|-|-|TRBV7-2|15
CASSALPGRYNEQFF
TGTGCCAGCAGCGCCCTCCCGGGGAGATACAATGAGCAGTTCTTC
>TRBJ2-7|-|-|TRBV5-5|14
CASSLAHSSYEQYF
TGTGCCAGCAGCTTGGCCCACAGCTCCTACGAGCAGTACTTC
>TRBJ1-6|TRBD1|-|TRBV6-5|14
CASGGDRANSPLHF
TGTGCCAGCGGCGGGGACAGGGCAAATTCACCCCTCCACTTT
>TRBJ1-5|-|-|TRBV19|15
CASSNTGWGNQPQHF
TGTGCCAGTAGTAACACAGGGTGGGGCAATCAGCCCCAGCATTTT
>TRBJ1-1|-|-|TRBV18|15
CASSPVAEWNTEAFF
TGTGCCAGCTCACCTGTAGCAGAGTGGAACACTGAAGCTTTCTTT
>TRBJ2-3|-|-|TRBV15|12
CATGTYTDTQYF
TGTGCCACCGGGACTTACACAGATACGCAGTATTTT
>TRBJ1-3|-|-|TRBV11-2|13
CASSSLRGNTIYF
TGTGCCAGCAGCTCACTACGGGGAAACACCATATATTTT
>TRBJ1-1|TRBD1|-|TRBV19|16
CASSPIKQGANAEAFF
TGTGCCAGTAGTCCAATTAAACAGGGGGCGAACGCTGAAGCTTTCTTT
>TRBJ2-2|TRBD1|-|TRBV24-1|14
CATRGQGATGELFF
TGTGCCACCAGAGGACAGGGGGCGACCGGGGAGCTGTTTTTT
>TRBJ1-2|-|-|TRBV27|17
CASSFVSGARKGYGYTF
TGTGCCAGCAGTTTCGTGTCAGGGGCCCGAAAGGGCTATGGCTACACCTTC
>TRBJ1-5|TRBD1|-|TRBV10-3|14
CAIRSTGGNQPQHF
TGTGCCATCAGATCCACAGGGGGGAATCAGCCCCAGCATTTT
>TRBJ1-1|-|-|TRBV4-2|16
CASSQEWGRVNTEAFF
TGTGCCAGCAGCCAAGAATGGGGGCGGGTGAACACTGAAGCTTTCTTT
>TRBJ1-1|TRBD1|-|TRBV29-1|12
CSVASGQAEAFF
TGCAGCGTTGCCTCTGGACAGGCTGAAGCTTTCTTT
>TRBJ1-3|-|once|TRBV4-2|17
CASSQEVLGSSGNTIYF
TGTGCCAGCAGCCAAGAAGTTCTCGGGAGCTCTGGAAACACCATATATTTT
>TRBJ2-1|-|once|TRBV19|16
CASSTGETGSYNEQFF
TGTGCCAGTAGTACAGGAGAAACAGGCTCCTACAATGAGCAGTTCTTC
>TRBJ1-6|TRBD1|-|TRBV28|17
CATVDRGRSTYNSPLHF
TGTGCCACTGTGGACAGGGGGAGGTCGACCTATAATTCACCCCTCCACTTT
>TRBJ2-3|-|-|TRBV3-1/TRBV3-2|16
CASSQYGSGSTDTQYF
TGTGCCAGCAGCCAATACGGCAGCGGGAGCACAGATACGCAGTATTTT
>TRBJ2-2|-|once|TRBV11-1|16
CASSLAATRGPGELFF
TGTGCCAGCAGCTTAGCGGCGACCCGAGGGCCCGGGGAGCTGTTTTTT
>TRBJ2-3|TRBD1|-|TRBV28|15
CASTRQGAKRDTQYF
TGTGCCAGCACCCGACAGGGGGCGAAAAGAGATACGCAGTATTTT
>TRBJ2-1|-|-|TRBV5-1|12
CASSLDGNEQFF
TGCGCCAGCAGCTTGGACGGCAATGAGCAGTTCTTC
>TRBJ1-2|TRBD1|-|TRBV25-1|15
CASSALRQGKYGYTF
TGTGCCAGCAGTGCGCTCCGACAGGGTAAATATGGCTACACCTTC
>TRBJ2-7|-|-|TRBV19|13
CASSIKGGYEQYF
TGTGCCAGTAGTATTAAAGGGGGCTACGAGCAGTACTTC
>TRBJ1-2|-|-|TRBV6-6|15
CASSRTWTVNYGYTF
TGTGCCAGCAGCCGGACCTGGACAGTTAACTATGGCTACACCTTC
>TRBJ1-6|-|-|TRBV4-2|17
CASSLRGGFSNNSPLHF
TGTGCCAGCAGCCTAAGGGGGGGGTTCAGTAATAATTCACCCCTCCACTTT
>TRBJ1-1|-|-|TRBV4-1|14
CASSRARGATEAFF
TGCGCCAGCAGCCGGGCGCGGGGGGCCACTGAAGCTTTCTTT
>TRBJ2-5|-|-|TRBV28|16
CASSVRGTMYQETQYF
TGTGCCAGCAGCGTTAGGGGGACTATGTACCAAGAGACCCAGTACTTC
>TRBJ2-7|TRBD1|few|TRBV4-1|16
CASSEAPGQGLYEQYF
TGCGCCAGCAGCGAAGCCCCCGGACAGGGCCTCTACGAGCAGTACTTC
>TRBJ2-2|TRBD1|-|TRBV28|15
CASSLRTGGTGELFF
TGTGCCAGCAGTTTGAGGACAGGGGGCACCGGGGAGCTGTTTTTT
>TRBJ1-5|-|-|TRBV19|16
CASSTPLDRYNQPQHF
TGTGCCAGTAGTACTCCCCTGGACAGATACAATCAGCCCCAGCATTTT
>TRBJ2-1|TRBD1|-|TRBV24-1|14
CATSDGQGANEQFF
TGTGCCACCAGTGATGGACAGGGGGCGAATGAGCAGTTCTTC
>TRBJ1-2|TRBD1|-|TRBV7-2|15
CASSLGDRANYGYTF
TGTGCCAGCAGCTTAGGGGACAGAGCTAACTATGGCTACACCTTC
>TRBJ1-3|-|-|TRBV6-5|12
CASRSSGNTIYF
TGTGCCAGCAGATCATCAGGAAACACCATATATTTT
>TRBJ1-1|TRBD1|-|TRBV6-2/TRBV6-3|16
CASSPNDRGRSTEAFF
TGTGCCAGCAGCCCTAACGACAGGGGGCGGAGCACTGAAGCTTTCTTT
>TRBJ1-1|-|-|TRBV11-3|13
CASSFSGNTEAFF
TGTGCCAGCAGCTTCTCAGGTAACACTGAAGCTTTCTTT
>TRBJ1-2|-|few|TRBV20-1|11
CSARVYGGYTF
TGCAGTGCTAGAGTATATGGCGGCTACACCTTC